This T cell receptor beta chain appears in the sequencing data of a study of cytomegalovirus exposure and HLA in healthy donors. V lost 6 bases, J lost 0 bases, and 14 bases lay in between. From germline, CDR1 is SGHVS and CDR2 FQNEAQ. There are 15 residues in the CDR3. Both 60 Vbeta primers and 13 Jbeta primers went into the PCR. TCRdb keeps only in-frame clones here, not all; method: immunoSEQ multiplex PCR. The data hold fewer than 140,000 clones, with about three quarters observed a single time. This clonotype originated in a woman between 50 and 59 years old in good health and CMV-seropositive. The sequencing input was PBMCs. This chain joins TRBV7-8 and TRBJ1-1; D unresolved. The CDR3 loop reads CASRISANLNTEAFF. As DNA, the CDR3 is TGTGCCAGCAGAATCAGCGCTAACCTGAACACTGAAGCTTTCTTT.